These T cell receptor beta chains were read from a single sample in a study of a mutant IDH1 vaccine in newly diagnosed glioma. Here immunoSEQ multiplex PCR was the method, and the copy in TCRdb shows in-frame clones only, minus some. The table has roughly 70,000 clones, over 70% seen once. Sequencing was performed on peripheral blood mononuclear cells (PBMCs), taken from a glioma patient treated with radiotherapy, temozolomide or both. These receptors were collected from a woman aged 18-29 years with glioma. Some clones in this sample may be carry-over from other donors' samples. Each CDR3 is given with its conserved first and last residue. The order of the fields is V gene, J gene, clone size, D gene, CDR3 DNA, CDR3 protein. The D gene is left open where the match is weak. Expanded clones get a size class; other rows say once, few or many, or leave the size out.

TRBV19	TRBJ2-1	few	.	TGTGCCAGCCGGGACACAGGTCCCAATGAGCAGTTCTTC	CASRDTGPNEQFF
TRBV6-5	TRBJ2-7	.	.	TGTGCCAGCAGTTACGATGGGGGCTACGAGCAGTACTTC	CASSYDGGYEQYF
TRBV27	TRBJ1-3	.	.	TGTGCCAGCAGTTTCGGTAGCTCTGGAAACACCATATATTTT	CASSFGSSGNTIYF
TRBV11-2	TRBJ2-7	.	TRBD1	TGTGCCAGCAGGTCCTATGGACAGGGGGATTACGAGCAGTACTTC	CASRSYGQGDYEQYF
TRBV19	TRBJ1-2	few	.	TGTGCCAGTAGTATGGGCAGACGGGGCTACACCTTC	CASSMGRRGYTF
TRBV7-9	TRBJ1-4	.	TRBD1	TGTGCCAGCAGCTTTCCCGACAGGGGGTTCTCGAAACTGTTTTTT	CASSFPDRGFSKLFF
TRBV2	TRBJ1-1	.	.	TGTGCCAGCAGTGAACAAGGTGTAGGGGGCACTGAAGCTTTCTTT	CASSEQGVGGTEAFF
TRBV14	TRBJ1-6	.	.	TGTGCCAGCAGCCAAGGGCAGCGCTATAATTCACCCCTCCACTTT	CASSQGQRYNSPLHF
TRBV6-5	TRBJ2-7	once	.	TGTGCCAGCAGCCGCGTGCAGTCCTACGAGCAGTACTTC	CASSRVQSYEQYF
TRBV30	TRBJ2-1	.	.	TGTGCCTGGAGTTCTATTTTGGGAGATGAGCAGTTCTTC	CAWSSILGDEQFF
TRBV27	TRBJ1-5	.	.	TGTGCCAGCAGTGCCTCCGTGGGCCCGGCCCTCCATGTTCCCCAGCATTTT	CASSASVGPALHVPQHF
TRBV27	TRBJ2-7	.	.	TGTGCCAGCAGTTCCAGACCGCTGTACGAGCAGTACTTC	CASSSRPLYEQYF
TRBV9	TRBJ2-3	.	.	TGTGCCAGCAGCACCCTACTCACAGATACGCAGTATTTT	CASSTLLTDTQYF
TRBV5-1	TRBJ2-3	.	TRBD1	TGCGCCAGCAGCGCCGGACAGGGGACAGATACGCAGTATTTT	CASSAGQGTDTQYF
TRBV30	TRBJ2-5	.	.	TGTGCCTGGAGTGATGGGGCAGATTTTCAAGAGACCCAGTACTTC	CAWSDGADFQETQYF
TRBV19	TRBJ1-1	.	.	TGTGCCAGTAAGGGAGGCCTGAGATTGAACACTGAAGCTTTCTTT	CASKGGLRLNTEAFF
TRBV9	TRBJ1-5	.	.	TGTGCCAGCAGCGCTCAGGGGAGCAATCAGCCCCAGCATTTT	CASSAQGSNQPQHF
TRBV9	TRBJ1-5	.	.	TGTGCCAGCAGTTCGTTGGGAGGGGCCGATCAGCCCCAGCATTTT	CASSSLGGADQPQHF
TRBV30	TRBJ1-5	.	.	TGTGCCTGGAATGGGGGTGGGAATCAGCCCCAGCATTTT	CAWNGGGNQPQHF
TRBV29-1	TRBJ2-7	.	.	TGCAGCGTTGGACCGAATGCCTACGAGCAGTACTTC	CSVGPNAYEQYF
TRBV15	TRBJ1-3	.	.	TGTGCCACCGAAAAACCTGGGAGCTCTGGAAACACCATATATTTT	CATEKPGSSGNTIYF
TRBV4-1	TRBJ2-1	once	.	TGCGCCAGCAGCCAAGGAGGGGAGCAGTTCTTC	CASSQGGEQFF
TRBV5-1	TRBJ1-1	.	TRBD1	TGCGCCAGCAGCATAGGGGGCTGGGACACTGAAGCTTTCTTT	CASSIGGWDTEAFF
TRBV13	TRBJ1-5	.	TRBD1	TGTGCCAGCAGCTTAAGCACAGGGGGCCCCTCTAGCAATCAGCCCCAGCATTTT	CASSLSTGGPSSNQPQHF
TRBV5-1	TRBJ2-7	.	.	TGCGCCAGCAGCTTGGGGGGTAGCGGCTCCTACGAGCAGTACTTC	CASSLGGSGSYEQYF
TRBV29-1	TRBJ1-4	.	.	TGCAGCGTTGAAGATCCAAGGTTTGCAACTAATGAAAAACTGTTTTTT	CSVEDPRFATNEKLFF
TRBV7-9	TRBJ1-6	.	.	TGTGCCAGCAGCTTAGAAAGTTCACCCCTCCACTTT	CASSLESSPLHF
TRBV4-2	TRBJ1-2	.	TRBD1	TGTGCCAGCAGCCGATTCGGACAGGAAAGTTATGGCTACACCTTC	CASSRFGQESYGYTF
TRBV6-5	TRBJ1-5	.	.	TGTGCCAGCAGTTACGGGGGAGCGAACAATCAGCCCCAGCATTTT	CASSYGGANNQPQHF
TRBV5-1	TRBJ1-1	.	.	TGCGCCAGCAGCTTTGGGACGGTGAACACTGAAGCTTTCTTT	CASSFGTVNTEAFF
TRBV6-6	TRBJ2-1	.	.	TGTGCCAGCAGTTACCAGGGATCTTCGGGGGAGCAGTTCTTC	CASSYQGSSGEQFF
TRBV6-1	TRBJ2-6	few	.	TGTGCCAGCAGTGAATTAAACTCTGGGGCCAACGTCCTGACTTTC	CASSELNSGANVLTF
TRBV6-1	TRBJ1-2	.	.	TGTGCCAGCAGTGAAGGCGGTTATGGCTACACCTTC	CASSEGGYGYTF
TRBV6-5	TRBJ2-7	.	TRBD1	TGTGCCAGCAGCGCCGGGCCAGGGGGCGTCAACGAGCAGTACTTC	CASSAGPGGVNEQYF
TRBV27	TRBJ1-2	.	.	TGTGCCAGCGGGGAGGGGTCGCACAGCTACTATGGCTACACCTTC	CASGEGSHSYYGYTF
TRBV6-5	TRBJ1-6	.	.	TGTGCCAGCAGGGGCAGTTATAATTCACCCCTCCACTTT	CASRGSYNSPLHF